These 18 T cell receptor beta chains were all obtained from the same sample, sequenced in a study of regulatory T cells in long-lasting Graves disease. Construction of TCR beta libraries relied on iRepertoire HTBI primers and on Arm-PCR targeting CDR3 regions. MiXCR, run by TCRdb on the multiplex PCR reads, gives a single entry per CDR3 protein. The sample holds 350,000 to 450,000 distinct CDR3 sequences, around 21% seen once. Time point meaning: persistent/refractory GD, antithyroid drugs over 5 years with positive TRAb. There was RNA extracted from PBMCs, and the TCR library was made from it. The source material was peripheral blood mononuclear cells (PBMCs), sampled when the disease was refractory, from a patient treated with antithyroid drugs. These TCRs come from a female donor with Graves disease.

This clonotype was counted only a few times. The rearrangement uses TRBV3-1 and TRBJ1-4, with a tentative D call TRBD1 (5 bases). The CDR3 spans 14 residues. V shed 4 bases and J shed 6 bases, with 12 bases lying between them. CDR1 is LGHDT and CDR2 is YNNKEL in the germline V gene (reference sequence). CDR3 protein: CASSPWGSYEKLFF. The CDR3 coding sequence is TGTGCCAGCAGCCCCTGGGGCAGTTATGAAAAACTGTTTTTT. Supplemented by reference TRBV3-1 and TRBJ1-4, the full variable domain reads DTAVSQTPKYLVTQMGNDKSIKCEQNLGHDTMYWYKQDSKKFLKIMFSYNNKELIINETVPNRFSPKSPDKAHLNLHINSLELGDSAVYFCASSPWGSYEKLFFGSGTQLSVL.

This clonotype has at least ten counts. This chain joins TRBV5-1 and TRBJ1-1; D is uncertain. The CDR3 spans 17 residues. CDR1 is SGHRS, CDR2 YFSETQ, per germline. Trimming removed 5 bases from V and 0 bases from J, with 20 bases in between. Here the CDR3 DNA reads TGCGCCAGCAGTTTGACGGGGATCGGATCCTTGAACACTGAAGCTTTCTTT. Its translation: CASSLTGIGSLNTEAFF. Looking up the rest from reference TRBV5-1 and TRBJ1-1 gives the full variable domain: KAGVTQTPRYLIKTRGQQVTLSCSPISGHRSVSWYQQTPGQGLQFLFEYFSETQRNKGNFPGRFSGRQFSNSRSEMNVSTLELGDSALYLCASSLTGIGSLNTEAFFGQGTRLTVV.

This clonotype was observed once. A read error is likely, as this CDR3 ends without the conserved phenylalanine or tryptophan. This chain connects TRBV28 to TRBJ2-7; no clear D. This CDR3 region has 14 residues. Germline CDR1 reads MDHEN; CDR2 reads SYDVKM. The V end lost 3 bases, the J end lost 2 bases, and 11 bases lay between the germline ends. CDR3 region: CASSLRQLTYEQYL. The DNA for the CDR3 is TGTGCCAGCAGTTTGAGGCAGCTAACCTACGAGCAGTACCTC.

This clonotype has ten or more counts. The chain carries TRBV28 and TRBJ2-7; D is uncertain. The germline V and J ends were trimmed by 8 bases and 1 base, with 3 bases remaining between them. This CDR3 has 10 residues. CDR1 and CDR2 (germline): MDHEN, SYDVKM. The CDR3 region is CASGSYEQYF. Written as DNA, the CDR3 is TGTGCCAGCGGGTCCTACGAGCAGTACTTC. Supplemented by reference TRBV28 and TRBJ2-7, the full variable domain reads DVKVTQSSRYLVKRTGEKVFLECVQDMDHENMFWYRQDPGLGLRLIYFSYDVKMKEKGDIPEGYSVSREKKERFSLILESASTNQTSMYLCASGSYEQYFGPGTRLTVT.

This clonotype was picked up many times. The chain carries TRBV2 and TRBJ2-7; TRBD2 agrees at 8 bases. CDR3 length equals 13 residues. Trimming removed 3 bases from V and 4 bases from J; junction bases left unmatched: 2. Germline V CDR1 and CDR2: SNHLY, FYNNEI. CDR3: CASSDLAGYEQYF. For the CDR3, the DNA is TGTGCCAGCAGTGACCTAGCGGGTTACGAGCAGTACTTC. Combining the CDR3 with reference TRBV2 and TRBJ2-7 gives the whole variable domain EPEVTQTPSHQVTQMGQEVILRCVPISNHLYFYWYRQILGQKVEFLVSFYNNEISEKSEIFDDQFSVERPDGSNFTLKIRSTKLEDSAMYFCASSDLAGYEQYFGPGTRLTVT.

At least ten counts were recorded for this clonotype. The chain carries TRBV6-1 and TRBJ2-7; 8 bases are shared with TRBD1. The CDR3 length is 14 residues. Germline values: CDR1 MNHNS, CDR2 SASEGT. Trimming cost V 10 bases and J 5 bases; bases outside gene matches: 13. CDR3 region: CATQQGVEIHEQYF. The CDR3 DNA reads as TGTGCCACTCAACAGGGGGTGGAAATCCACGAGCAGTACTTC.

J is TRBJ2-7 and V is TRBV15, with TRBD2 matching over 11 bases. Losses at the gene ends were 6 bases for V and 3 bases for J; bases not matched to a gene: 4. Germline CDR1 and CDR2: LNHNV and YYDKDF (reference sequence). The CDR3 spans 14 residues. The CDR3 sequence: CATSSTSGSYEQYF. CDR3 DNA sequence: TGTGCCACCAGTTCTACTAGCGGGAGCTACGAGCAGTACTTC. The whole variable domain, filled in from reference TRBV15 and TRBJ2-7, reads DAMVIQNPRYQVTQFGKPVTLSCSQTLNHNVMYWYQQKSSQAPKLLFHYYDKDFNNEADTPDNFQSRRPNTSFCFLDIRSPGLGDTAMYLCATSSTSGSYEQYFGPGTRLTVT.

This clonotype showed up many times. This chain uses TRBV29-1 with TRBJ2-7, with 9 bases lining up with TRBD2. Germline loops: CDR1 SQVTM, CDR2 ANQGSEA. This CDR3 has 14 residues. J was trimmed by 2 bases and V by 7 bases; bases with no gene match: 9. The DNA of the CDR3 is TGCAGCGACCAGACTAGCGGAACTACCTACGAGCAGTACTTC. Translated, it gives CSDQTSGTTYEQYF.

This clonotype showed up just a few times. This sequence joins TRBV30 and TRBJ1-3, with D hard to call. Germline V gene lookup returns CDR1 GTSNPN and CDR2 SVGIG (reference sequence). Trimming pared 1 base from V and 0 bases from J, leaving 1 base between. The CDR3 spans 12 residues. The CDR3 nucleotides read TGTGCCTGGAGTGCCTCTGGAAACACCATATATTTT. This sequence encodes CAWSASGNTIYF.

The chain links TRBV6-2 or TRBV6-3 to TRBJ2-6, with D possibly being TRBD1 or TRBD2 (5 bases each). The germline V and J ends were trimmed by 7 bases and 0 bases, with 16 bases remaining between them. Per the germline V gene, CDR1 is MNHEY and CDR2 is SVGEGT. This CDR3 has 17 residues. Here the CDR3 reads CASTGWDAVSGANVLTF. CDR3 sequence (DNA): TGTGCCAGCACCGGCTGGGACGCCGTCTCTGGGGCCAACGTCCTGACTTTC.

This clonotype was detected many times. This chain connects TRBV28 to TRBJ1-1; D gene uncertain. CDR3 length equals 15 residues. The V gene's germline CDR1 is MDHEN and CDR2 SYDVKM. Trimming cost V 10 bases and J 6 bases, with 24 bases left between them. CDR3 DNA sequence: TGTGCCACCGCCAACGAAGAACCCACTATCGCTGAAGCTTTCTTT. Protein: CATANEEPTIAEAFF.

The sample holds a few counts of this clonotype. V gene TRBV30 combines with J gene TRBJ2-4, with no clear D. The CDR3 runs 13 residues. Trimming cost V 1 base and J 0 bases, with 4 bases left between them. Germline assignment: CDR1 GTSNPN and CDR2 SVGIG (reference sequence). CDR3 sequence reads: CAWSGPAKNIQYF. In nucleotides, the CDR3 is TGTGCCTGGAGTGGACCAGCCAAAAACATTCAGTACTTC.

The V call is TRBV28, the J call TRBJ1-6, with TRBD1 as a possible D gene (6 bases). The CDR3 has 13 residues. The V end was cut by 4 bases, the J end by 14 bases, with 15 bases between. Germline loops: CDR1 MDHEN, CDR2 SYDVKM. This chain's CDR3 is CASSYGTSRALHF. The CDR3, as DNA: TGTGCCAGCAGTTACGGGACATCGAGGGCCCTCCACTTT.

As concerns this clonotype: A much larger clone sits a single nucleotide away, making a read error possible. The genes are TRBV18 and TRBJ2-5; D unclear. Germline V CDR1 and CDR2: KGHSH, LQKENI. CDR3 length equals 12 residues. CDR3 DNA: TGTTCCAGCTCACCAGAGCAAGAGACCCAGTACTTC. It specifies CSSSPEQETQYF.

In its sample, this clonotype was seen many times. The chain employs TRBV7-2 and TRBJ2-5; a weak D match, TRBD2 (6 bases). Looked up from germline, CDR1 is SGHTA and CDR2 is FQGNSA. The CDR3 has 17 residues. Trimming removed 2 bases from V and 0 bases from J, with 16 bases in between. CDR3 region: CASSLPTPRRDQETQYF. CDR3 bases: TGTGCCAGCAGCTTACCAACCCCAAGGAGGGACCAAGAGACCCAGTACTTC.

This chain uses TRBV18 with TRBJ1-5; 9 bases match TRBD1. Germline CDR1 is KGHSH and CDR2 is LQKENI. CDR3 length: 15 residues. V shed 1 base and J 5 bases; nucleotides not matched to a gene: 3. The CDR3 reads CASSPQQGADQPQHF. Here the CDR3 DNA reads TGTGCCAGCTCACCACAACAGGGGGCAGATCAGCCCCAGCATTTT.

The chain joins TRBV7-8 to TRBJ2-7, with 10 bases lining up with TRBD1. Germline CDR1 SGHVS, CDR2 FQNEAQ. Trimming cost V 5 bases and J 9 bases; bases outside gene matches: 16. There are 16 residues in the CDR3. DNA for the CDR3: TGTGCCAGCAGCATCTCCCGACAGGGGGCTACGTTATCGCAGTACTTC. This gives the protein CASSISRQGATLSQYF.

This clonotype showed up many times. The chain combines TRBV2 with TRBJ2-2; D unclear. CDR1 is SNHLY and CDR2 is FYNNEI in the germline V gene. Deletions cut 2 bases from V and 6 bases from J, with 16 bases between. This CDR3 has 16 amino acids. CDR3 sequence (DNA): TGTGCCAGCAGTGAACGGTGGCGGCTATCACCCGGGGAGCTGTTTTTT. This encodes CASSERWRLSPGELFF.